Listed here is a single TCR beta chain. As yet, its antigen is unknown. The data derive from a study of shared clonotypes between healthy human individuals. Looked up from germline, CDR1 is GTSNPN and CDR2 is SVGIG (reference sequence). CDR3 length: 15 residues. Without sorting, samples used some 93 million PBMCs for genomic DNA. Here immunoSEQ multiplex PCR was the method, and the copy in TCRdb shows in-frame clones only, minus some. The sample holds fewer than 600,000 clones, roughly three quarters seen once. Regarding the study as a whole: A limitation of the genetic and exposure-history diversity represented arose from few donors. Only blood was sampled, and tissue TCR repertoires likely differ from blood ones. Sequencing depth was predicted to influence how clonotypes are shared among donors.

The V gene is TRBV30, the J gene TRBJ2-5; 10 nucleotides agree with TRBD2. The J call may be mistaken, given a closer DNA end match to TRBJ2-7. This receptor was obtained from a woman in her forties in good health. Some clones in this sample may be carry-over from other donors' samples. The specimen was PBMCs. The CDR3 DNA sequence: TGTGCCTGGAGTGGGACGAGCGGGAGGGCCGGCGAGCAGTACTTC. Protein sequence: CAWSGTSGRAGEQYF.